This TCR beta chain stems from a study of OX40 agonist ivuxolimab in advanced cancers. The table came from immunoSEQ multiplex PCR; TCRdb's copy has only in-frame clones and leaves some out. The sample shows tens of thousands of clones, approximately 86% of them seen only once. Sample share makes this clone medium-sized (0.01 to 0.1%). Per the germline V gene, CDR1 is SGHDN and CDR2 is FVKESK. Trimming took off 2 bases at V and 1 base at J, with 11 bases between the two ends. The CDR3 is made up of 15 amino acids. The receptor was derived from an adult with an advanced solid tumor such as melanoma, head and neck, liver or kidney cancer. Sequenced material: CD4+ or CD8+ T cells sorted from blood, taken in a trial of the OX40 agonist ivuxolimab. The chain carries TRBV14 and TRBJ1-1; D remains unclear. CDR3 loop: CASSQISSSNTEAFF. The CDR3 DNA follows: TGTGCCAGCAGCCAAATTTCGAGTTCGAACACTGAAGCTTTCTTT.